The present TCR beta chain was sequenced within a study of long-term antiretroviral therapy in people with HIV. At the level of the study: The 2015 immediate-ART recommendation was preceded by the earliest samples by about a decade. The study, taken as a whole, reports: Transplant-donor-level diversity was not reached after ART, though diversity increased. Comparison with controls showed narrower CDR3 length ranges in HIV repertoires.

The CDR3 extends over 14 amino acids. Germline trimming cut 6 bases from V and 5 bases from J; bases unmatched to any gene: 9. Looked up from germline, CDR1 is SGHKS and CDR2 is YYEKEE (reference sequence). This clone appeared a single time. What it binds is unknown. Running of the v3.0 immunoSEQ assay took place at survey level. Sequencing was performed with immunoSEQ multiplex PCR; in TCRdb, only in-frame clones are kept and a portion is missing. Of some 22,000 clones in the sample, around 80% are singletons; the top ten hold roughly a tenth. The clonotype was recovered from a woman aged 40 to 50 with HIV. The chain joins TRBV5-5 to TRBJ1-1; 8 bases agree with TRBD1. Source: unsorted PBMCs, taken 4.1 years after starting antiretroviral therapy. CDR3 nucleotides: TGTGCCAGCACATGGACAGGGTGGGAAACTGAAGCTTTCTTT. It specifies CASTWTGWETEAFF.